The 13 T cell receptor beta chains reported below all come from one sample, sequenced in a study of T cell responses to AZD1222 COVID-19 vaccine (dated by TCRdb to the early 2020s). The library relied on the immunoSEQ multiplex PCR assay. Not all clones reach the TCRdb copy of this immuneACCESS table, which keeps in-frame sequences only. Checked studies attribute under half of the gap to unresolved V genes and leave the rest unexplained. The sample table shows approximately 140,000 clones, and roughly nine tenths are seen once. The ten largest make up about a tenth of the sample. The intended sense of this specimen's time point label: about 28 days (+/-7) after the second vaccine dose. The sample consisted of peripheral blood, taken 28 days after the second AZD1222 dose. The receptors come from an adult who received the AZD1222 COVID-19 vaccine.

This chain joins TRBV15 and TRBJ2-1; possibly TRBD2 for D (6 bases). V was cut by 3 bases and J by 6 bases, with 12 bases left in between. Germline-derived CDR1 and CDR2 are LNHNV and YYDKDF (reference sequence). The CDR3 is 14 amino acids. The CDR3 nucleotides are TGTGCCACCAGCAGGGGACTCCCCCCCAATGAGCAGTTCTTC. Its translation is CATSRGLPPNEQFF.

The V gene is TRBV7-2, the J gene TRBJ2-1; 11 bases agree with TRBD2. V lost 8 bases and J lost 7; bases outside the gene matches: 10. Germline V lookup: CDR1 SGHTA, CDR2 FQGNSA. The CDR3 sequence is 15 residues long. The CDR3 sequence: CASEIGLAGLNEQFF. CDR3 coding DNA: TGTGCCAGCGAGATAGGACTAGCGGGTTTAAATGAGCAGTTCTTC.

This sequence joins TRBV2 and TRBJ1-1; no firm D call. The CDR3 extends over 13 amino acids. The germline gives CDR1 SNHLY, CDR2 FYNNEI. The V end lost 8 bases, the J end lost 5 bases, and 15 bases lay between the germline ends. CDR3 sequence: CASSTSTGTEAFF. The CDR3 DNA is TGTGCCAGCTCAACCTCAACCGGGACTGAAGCTTTCTTT.

This clone was found a few times. The genes are TRBV14 and TRBJ2-5; 7 bases align to TRBD2. J lost 4 bases, V lost 0 bases, and 11 bases had no gene match. The CDR3 loop spans 17 amino acids. Germline V CDR1 and CDR2: SGHDN, FVKESK. Here the CDR3 reads CASSQDPGLVFPETQYF. CDR3 sequence (DNA): TGTGCCAGCAGCCAAGATCCCGGACTAGTTTTCCCAGAGACCCAGTACTTC.

This chain links TRBV5-1 with TRBJ2-4, with D perhaps TRBD1 or TRBD2 (5 bases each). V gave up 2 bases and J gave up 6 bases, with 12 bases separating them. The CDR3 totals 14 residues. The germline gives CDR1 SGHRS, CDR2 YFSETQ. In DNA, the CDR3 is TGCGCCAGCAGCTTCCCGGGGCGTGGAAACATTCAGTACTTC. Its protein product is CASSFPGRGNIQYF.

The chain couples TRBV5-4 to TRBJ1-6; D not resolved. V lost 7 bases, J lost 8 bases, and 13 bases lay in between. The CDR3 extends over 13 amino acids. The germline gives CDR1 SGHNT, CDR2 YYREEE (reference sequence). CDR3 amino acids: CASGRKGDSPLHF. CDR3 bases: TGTGCCAGCGGGAGGAAGGGAGATTCACCCCTCCACTTT.

The chain has TRBV10-2 and TRBJ1-2; no definite D call. Deletions cut 0 bases from V and 3 bases from J, with 14 bases between. Germline V gene lookup returns CDR1 WSHSY and CDR2 SAAADI. This CDR3 region has 16 residues. The CDR3 here is CASSESNRALDYGYTF. CDR3 coding DNA: TGCGCCAGCAGTGAGTCGAATAGGGCTCTGGACTATGGCTACACCTTC.

The rearrangement links TRBV28 to TRBJ1-3; the D is unclear. Trimming cost V 7 bases and J 0 bases, with 16 bases left between them. Germline CDR1 MDHEN, CDR2 SYDVKM. CDR3 length: 16 amino acids. The CDR3 coding sequence is TGTGCCAGCAACCCCCCCCCGGGCCGCTCTGGAAACACCATATATTTT. Residues: CASNPPPGRSGNTIYF.

This clone was counted many times. This sequence joins TRBV7-9 and TRBJ1-1; D may be TRBD1 (5 bases). Per germline, CDR1 SEHNR and CDR2 FQNEAQ (reference sequence). V shed 1 base and J shed 1 base, with 13 bases lying between them. The CDR3 contains 16 residues. CDR3 in amino acids: CASSLGDGRPNTEAFF. Written as DNA, the CDR3 is TGTGCCAGCAGCTTAGGGGACGGACGGCCGAACACTGAAGCTTTCTTT.

The gene calls are TRBV6-5 and TRBJ1-2, with D tentatively TRBD1 (6 bases). Looked up from germline, CDR1 is MNHEY and CDR2 is SVGAGI. The CDR3 is 11 residues long. Deletions cut 8 bases from V and 4 bases from J, with 8 bases between. This CDR3 is CASRRGYGYTF. In DNA form, the CDR3 reads TGTGCCAGCCGCAGGGGCTATGGCTACACCTTC.

This chain links TRBV2 with TRBJ1-6; D remains ambiguous. Germline CDR1 and CDR2: SNHLY and FYNNEI. CDR3 length: 13 amino acids. Trimming took 4 bases from V and 5 from J, leaving 6 bases between them. The CDR3 protein is CASSALNNSPLHF. The DNA for the CDR3 is TGTGCCAGCAGTGCCCTGAATAATTCACCCCTCCACTTT.

This chain links TRBV30 with TRBJ1-4; D is uncertain. This CDR3 has 13 amino acids. CDR1 GTSNPN and CDR2 SVGIG come from the germline V gene (reference sequence). V shed 8 bases and J shed 5 bases, with 15 bases lying between them. The CDR3 protein is CALSEAYNEKLFF. As DNA, the CDR3 is TGTGCCCTATCAGAAGCTTACAATGAAAAACTGTTTTTT.

The chain recombines TRBV28 with TRBJ1-2; 10 bases are a match to TRBD1. The J segment lost 5 bases and the V segment lost 6 bases, leaving 6 bases of the junction unmatched. This CDR3 is 14 amino acids long. Germline lookup yields CDR1 MDHEN and CDR2 SYDVKM. The CDR3 bases are TGTGCCAGCAGACAGACAGGGGGCATGTATGGCTACACCTTC. Translated, it gives CASRQTGGMYGYTF.